This paragraph reports one T cell receptor beta chain. Its target is unknown. This entry is derived from a study of blood T cells in healthy people across ages. The CDR3 totals 14 residues. Trimming stripped 2 bases from V and 8 bases from J, with 15 bases between. The germline V gene has CDR1 DFQATT and CDR2 SNEGSKA (reference sequence). A second PCR of roughly 7 to 11 cycles used a sample-barcoded 5' primer and a J-beta primer mix. A template-switch adaptor containing 12 random nucleotides labeled each cDNA molecule. TCRdb reanalysed the 5' RACE reads using MiXCR and keeps one entry per CDR3 protein. The table lists about 1.5 million distinct CDR3 sequences, less than 45% of them singletons, with more than 4% in the top ten. Overall study results and limits: In older individuals, TCR beta diversity per million T cells was lower, falling roughly linearly with age. The donors' CMV status was not determined, possibly confounding changes in expanded clonotypes.

Sequenced input: blood. The chain carries TRBV20-1 and TRBJ1-4; a possible D gene is TRBD1 (5 bases). The TCR was taken from a woman aged 18-29 years in good health. CDR3 nucleotides: TGCAGTGCTAGACGGGGGACCTCGGGGGAAAAACTGTTTTTT. Protein product: CSARRGTSGEKLFF.